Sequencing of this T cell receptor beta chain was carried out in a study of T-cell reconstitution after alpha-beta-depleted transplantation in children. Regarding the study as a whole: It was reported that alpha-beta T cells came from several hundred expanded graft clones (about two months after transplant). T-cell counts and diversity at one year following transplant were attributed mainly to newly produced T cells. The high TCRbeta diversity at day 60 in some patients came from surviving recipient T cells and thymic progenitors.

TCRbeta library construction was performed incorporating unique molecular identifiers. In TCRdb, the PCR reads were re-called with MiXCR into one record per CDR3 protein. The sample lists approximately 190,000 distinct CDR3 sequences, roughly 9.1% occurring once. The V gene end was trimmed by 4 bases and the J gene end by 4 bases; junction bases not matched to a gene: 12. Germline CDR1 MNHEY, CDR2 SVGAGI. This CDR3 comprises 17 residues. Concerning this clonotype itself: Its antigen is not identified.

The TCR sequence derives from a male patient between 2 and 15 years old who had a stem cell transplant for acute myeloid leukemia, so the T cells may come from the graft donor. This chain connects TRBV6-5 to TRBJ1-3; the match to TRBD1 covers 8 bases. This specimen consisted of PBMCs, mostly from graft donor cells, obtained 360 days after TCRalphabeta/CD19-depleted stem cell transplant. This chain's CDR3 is CASSSRQGTFPGNTIYF. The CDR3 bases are TGTGCCAGCAGTTCCCGACAGGGGACCTTCCCAGGAAACACCATATATTTT.